The T cell receptor beta chain described here comes from a study of T cell responses to AZD1222 COVID-19 vaccine. Of note for this clone: Its antigen remains unknown.

TCRdb's table, derived via immunoSEQ multiplex PCR, lists solely in-frame clones and lacks some. The table lists approximately 170,000 clones, around nine tenths of them singletons. J was trimmed by 3 bases and V by 4 bases; bases with no gene match: 7. The germline V gene encodes CDR1 SGHNT and CDR2 YYREEE (reference sequence). The CDR3 runs 15 residues. General study points: There were mostly white British donors and more females than males, and clonal diversity was possibly underestimated.

Second doses were pooled across both intervals (about 4 or about 12 weeks). The sequence was obtained from an adult who received the AZD1222 COVID-19 vaccine. This chain connects TRBV5-4 to TRBJ2-7; 10 nucleotides agree with TRBD2. Specimen: peripheral blood, collected 28 days after the second AZD1222 dose. CDR3 in DNA: TGTGCCAGCAGCCCCTCTAGCGGGGGACTCTACGAGCAGTACTTC. This gives the protein CASSPSSGGLYEQYF.